Below, 2 T cell receptor beta chains from the same sample are listed, as sequenced in a study of blood T cells in healthy people across ages. The use of a sample-barcoded 5' primer and a J-beta primer mix characterized a second PCR of about 7 to 12 cycles. A single record per CDR3 protein comes from TCRdb applying MiXCR to the 5' RACE reads. The data show 1,300,000 or so distinct CDR3 sequences, approximately 59% seen once. The sample comprised blood. These receptors came from a man younger than 35 in good health.

The chain uses TRBV6-5 and TRBJ1-6, with TRBD1 as a possible D gene (5 bases). This CDR3 spans 17 amino acids. Trimming stripped 1 base from V and 9 bases from J, with 19 bases between. Germline lookup yields CDR1 MNHEY and CDR2 SVGAGI. In nucleotides, the CDR3 is TGTGCCAGCAGTTACTTCCTGGGGGTCCGGCCCGTTTCACCCCTCCACTTT. This sequence encodes CASSYFLGVRPVSPLHF.

The V and J genes are TRBV11-1 and TRBJ2-2; D gene ambiguous. Germline V gene data show CDR1 as SGHAT and CDR2 as FQDESV (reference sequence). The CDR3 has 15 residues. Trimming took 2 bases from V and 1 from J, leaving 8 bases between them. DNA for the CDR3: TGTGCCAGCAGCTTAACTCGGCTGAACACCGGGGAGCTGTTTTTT. As protein: CASSLTRLNTGELFF. Supplemented by reference TRBV11-1 and TRBJ2-2, the full variable domain reads EAEVAQSPRYKITEKSQAVAFWCDPISGHATLYWYRQILGQGPELLVQFQDESVVDDSQLPKDRFSAERLKGVDSTLKIQPAELGDSAMYLCASSLTRLNTGELFFGEGSRLTVL.